The 4 T cell receptor beta chains given below trace back to one sample, sequenced in a study of cytomegalovirus exposure and HLA in healthy donors. Use of 60 Vbeta and 13 Jbeta primers characterized the PCR. Data came from immunoSEQ multiplex PCR; TCRdb stores just in-frame clones and leaves some out. The sample consists of around 140,000 clones, roughly 70% of them appearing once. Sequencing was carried out using PBMCs. The receptors originated from a woman aged 60 to 75 in good health and CMV-seropositive.

V is TRBV2 and J is TRBJ2-5, with D perhaps TRBD2 (5 bases). Germline CDR1 is SNHLY and CDR2 is FYNNEI. Trimming took off 7 bases at V and 2 bases at J, with 17 bases between the two ends. There are 15 residues in the CDR3. The CDR3 region is CASTPGRSFQETQYF. CDR3 in DNA: TGTGCCAGCACCCCGGGGAGATCTTTTCAAGAGACCCAGTACTTC.

This chain connects TRBV2 to TRBJ2-3, with no clear D. Trimming shortened V by 2 bases and J by 6 bases, and 3 bases separated the two germline ends. Germline V gene lookup returns CDR1 SNHLY and CDR2 FYNNEI. The length of the CDR3 is 11 residues. The CDR3 loop is CASSELDTQYF. The CDR3, as DNA: TGTGCCAGCAGTGAACTTGATACGCAGTATTTT.

The chain couples TRBV28 to TRBJ1-3; D unresolved. CDR3 length equals 15 residues. With 6 bases removed from V and 1 base from J, the gap between germline ends came to 13 bases. Germline values: CDR1 MDHEN, CDR2 SYDVKM. The CDR3 nucleotides are TGTGCCAGCAGGGGAGGGCCCGAGTCTGGAAACACCATATATTTT. Protein product: CASRGGPESGNTIYF. Combining the CDR3 with reference TRBV28 and TRBJ1-3 gives the whole variable domain DVKVTQSSRYLVKRTGEKVFLECVQDMDHENMFWYRQDPGLGLRLIYFSYDVKMKEKGDIPEGYSVSREKKERFSLILESASTNQTSMYLCASRGGPESGNTIYFGEGSWLTVV.

This clone has just one count. The chain combines TRBV11-2 with TRBJ2-5; D may be TRBD1 (6 bases). Germline V gives CDR1 SGHAT, CDR2 FQNNGV. The CDR3 loop spans 13 amino acids. The V end was cut by 4 bases, the J end by 5 bases, with 11 bases between. The CDR3 sequence is CASSSGQRETQYF. CDR3 sequence (DNA): TGTGCCAGCAGCTCGGGACAACGGGAGACCCAGTACTTC. The full variable domain, in which reference TRBV11-2 and TRBJ2-5 provide the parts outside the CDR3, is EAGVAQSPRYKIIEKRQSVAFWCNPISGHATLYWYQQILGQGPKLLIQFQNNGVVDDSQLPKDRFSAERLKGVDSTLKIQPAKLEDSAVYLCASSSGQRETQYFGPGTRLLVL.